The clone carrying this T cell receptor (beta chain) was seen more than once but under ten times. Its cognate antigen is unknown. This sample's time point: after preoperative PTX-NDP chemotherapy. Preoperative chemotherapy with paclitaxel-nedaplatin was given to patients before surgery. The data were taken from a study of esophageal squamous cell carcinoma under preoperative chemotherapy. Whole-study findings and limits: Post-treatment tumor-infiltrating lymphocytes appeared partly derived from peripheral T cells migrating into the tumor.

TCRdb passed the PCR reads through MiXCR, listing each CDR3 protein once. The table shows around 30,000 distinct CDR3 sequences, with around 50% occurring only once. Sample collection occurred from a patient given preoperative chemotherapy. This receptor was identified in a human donor with esophageal squamous cell carcinoma. The donor label of this sample is uncertain.

The chain's CDR3 is CASSPTGASGNEQYF. The CDR3 DNA follows: TGTGCCAGCAGTCCGACGGGCGCTAGCGGCAATGAGCAGTACTTC. This rearrangement joins TRBV7-2 to TRBJ2-4; 7 nucleotides match TRBD2. This CDR3 contains 15 residues. Germline values: CDR1 SGHTA, CDR2 FQGNSA. After removal of 6 bases from V and 13 bases from J, the junction contained 18 bases not matched to a gene.